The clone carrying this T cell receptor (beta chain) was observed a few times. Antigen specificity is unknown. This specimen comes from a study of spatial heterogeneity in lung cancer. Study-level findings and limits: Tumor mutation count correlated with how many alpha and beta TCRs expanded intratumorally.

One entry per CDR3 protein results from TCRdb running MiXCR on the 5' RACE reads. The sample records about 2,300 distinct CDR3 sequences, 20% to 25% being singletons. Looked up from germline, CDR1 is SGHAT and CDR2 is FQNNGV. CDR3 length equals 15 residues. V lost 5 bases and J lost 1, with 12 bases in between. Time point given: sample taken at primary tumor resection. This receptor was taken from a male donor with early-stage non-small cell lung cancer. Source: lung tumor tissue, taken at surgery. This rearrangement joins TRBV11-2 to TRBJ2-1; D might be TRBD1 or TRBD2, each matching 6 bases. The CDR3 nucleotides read TGTGCCAGCAGCCCGAGAGGGGGGTCCTACAATGAGCAGTTCTTC. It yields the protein CASSPRGGSYNEQFF.